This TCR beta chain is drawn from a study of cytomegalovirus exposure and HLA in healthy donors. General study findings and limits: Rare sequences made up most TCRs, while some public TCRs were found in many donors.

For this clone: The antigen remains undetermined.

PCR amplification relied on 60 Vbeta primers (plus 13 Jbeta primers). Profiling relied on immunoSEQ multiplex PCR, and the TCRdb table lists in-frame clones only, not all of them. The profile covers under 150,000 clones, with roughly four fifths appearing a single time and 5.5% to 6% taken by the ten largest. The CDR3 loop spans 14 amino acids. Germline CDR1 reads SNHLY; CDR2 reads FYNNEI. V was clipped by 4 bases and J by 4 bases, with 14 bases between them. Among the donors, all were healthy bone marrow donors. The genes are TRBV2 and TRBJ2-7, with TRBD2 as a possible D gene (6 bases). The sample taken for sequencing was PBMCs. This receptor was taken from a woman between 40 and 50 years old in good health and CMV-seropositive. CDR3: CASSVGTQPYEQYF. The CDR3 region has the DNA TGTGCCAGCAGTGTTGGGACTCAACCATACGAGCAGTACTTC.